Listed below are T cell receptor beta chains from one sample, sequenced in a study of blood T cell repertoires in COVID-19. Measured with immunoSEQ multiplex PCR; TCRdb has only the in-frame clones, and not every one. Here the sample spans some 370,000 clones, over 75% being singletons. Sequenced sample: peripheral blood. These receptors all stem from a woman aged 25 to 39 with COVID-19, enrolled during active disease. Each CDR3 is given with its conserved first and last residue. The D gene is left open where the match is weak. A row's size may be missing; if present it is once, few, many or a size class.

CDR3 length: 13
J gene: TRBJ2-1
V gene: TRBV6-4
D gene: .
clone size: few
CDR3 DNA: TGTGCCAGCAGTGACTCGGACAGCAATGAGCAGTTCTTC
CDR3 protein: CASSDSDSNEQFF

CDR3 length: 13
J gene: TRBJ1-2
V gene: TRBV2
D gene: .
clone size: .
CDR3 DNA: TGTGCCAGCAGAGCTTGGAGGGTAATCGGCTACACCTTC
CDR3 protein: CASRAWRVIGYTF

CDR3 length: 15
J gene: TRBJ1-1
V gene: TRBV5-1
D gene: TRBD1
clone size: .
CDR3 DNA: TGCGCCAGTTCCCGGACAGGGGATTTGGACACTGAAGCTTTCTTT
CDR3 protein: CASSRTGDLDTEAFF

CDR3 length: 14
J gene: TRBJ2-7
V gene: TRBV27
D gene: .
clone size: .
CDR3 DNA: TGTGCCAGCAGTCAAAGACAGGCGTCCTACGAGCAGTACTTC
CDR3 protein: CASSQRQASYEQYF

CDR3 length: 13
J gene: TRBJ2-5
V gene: TRBV7-2
D gene: TRBD1
clone size: .
CDR3 DNA: TGTGCCAGCAGCGTACAGGGGACAGAGACCCAGTACTTC
CDR3 protein: CASSVQGTETQYF

CDR3 length: 15
J gene: TRBJ1-2
V gene: TRBV1
D gene: .
clone size: .
CDR3 DNA: TGCACCAGTGGCCAGAGGCCCAAAGTAGGCTATGGCTACACCTTC
CDR3 protein: CTSGQRPKVGYGYTF

CDR3 length: 16
J gene: TRBJ2-2
V gene: TRBV4-3
D gene: TRBD1
clone size: .
CDR3 DNA: TGCGCCAGCAGCCAAGATTCAGGGGGAAACACCGGGGAGCTGTTTTTT
CDR3 protein: CASSQDSGGNTGELFF

CDR3 length: 11
J gene: TRBJ2-7
V gene: TRBV19
D gene: .
clone size: once
CDR3 DNA: TGTGCCAGTAGAAACAGGAACGAGCAGTACTTC
CDR3 protein: CASRNRNEQYF

CDR3 length: 17
J gene: TRBJ2-1
V gene: TRBV3-1/TRBV3-2
D gene: .
clone size: .
CDR3 DNA: TGTGCCAGCAGCCAAGATTCGCAGGGTATCCCCTACAATGAGCAGTTCTTC
CDR3 protein: CASSQDSQGIPYNEQFF

CDR3 length: 15
J gene: TRBJ2-7
V gene: TRBV7-8
D gene: TRBD1
clone size: .
CDR3 DNA: TGTGCCAGCAGCTTTTCCGGGACAGGGATATACGAGCAGTACTTC
CDR3 protein: CASSFSGTGIYEQYF

CDR3 length: 14
J gene: TRBJ2-3
V gene: TRBV5-1
D gene: .
clone size: .
CDR3 DNA: TGCGCCAGCAGCTTAGGGGGTACCACAGATACGCAGTATTTT
CDR3 protein: CASSLGGTTDTQYF

CDR3 length: 14
J gene: TRBJ1-3
V gene: TRBV6-4
D gene: TRBD1
clone size: once
CDR3 DNA: TGTGCCAGCAGTCGGACAGGGAGGAGGAACACCATATATTTT
CDR3 protein: CASSRTGRRNTIYF

CDR3 length: 14
J gene: TRBJ2-3
V gene: TRBV5-4
D gene: TRBD1
clone size: .
CDR3 DNA: TGTGCCAGCAGCCCCCAGACAGGGTTAGATACGCAGTATTTT
CDR3 protein: CASSPQTGLDTQYF

CDR3 length: 13
J gene: TRBJ2-5
V gene: TRBV12-3/TRBV12-4
D gene: TRBD1
clone size: .
CDR3 DNA: TGTGCCAGCAGTGGGGGACAGCAAGAGACCCAGTACTTC
CDR3 protein: CASSGGQQETQYF

CDR3 length: 16
J gene: TRBJ1-4
V gene: TRBV27
D gene: .
clone size: .
CDR3 DNA: TGTGCCAGCAGTCCCCTCACCGGGCCGGGGGTGGAAAAACTGTTTTTT
CDR3 protein: CASSPLTGPGVEKLFF

CDR3 length: 15
J gene: TRBJ2-3
V gene: TRBV9
D gene: .
clone size: .
CDR3 DNA: TGTGCCAGCAGCGTAGTGGCGGGATTCACAGATACGCAGTATTTT
CDR3 protein: CASSVVAGFTDTQYF

CDR3 length: 15
J gene: TRBJ2-1
V gene: TRBV5-4
D gene: TRBD2
clone size: .
CDR3 DNA: TGTGCCAGCAACCTCGGGGGAGGGCCTTCAGGTGAGCAGTTCTTC
CDR3 protein: CASNLGGGPSGEQFF

CDR3 length: 13
J gene: TRBJ2-5
V gene: TRBV3-1/TRBV3-2
D gene: .
clone size: .
CDR3 DNA: TGTGCCAGCAGCCAAGGCGGGAAAGAGACCCAGTACTTC
CDR3 protein: CASSQGGKETQYF

CDR3 length: 15
J gene: TRBJ2-1
V gene: TRBV6-5
D gene: TRBD2
clone size: .
CDR3 DNA: TGTGCCAGCAGTTACCCGGCGGGAGGATTCAATGAGCAGTTCTTC
CDR3 protein: CASSYPAGGFNEQFF

CDR3 length: 15
J gene: TRBJ1-3
V gene: TRBV10-1
D gene: .
clone size: .
CDR3 DNA: TGCGCCAGCAGTCCCACTTCGGGGGCTGGAAACACCATATATTTT
CDR3 protein: CASSPTSGAGNTIYF

CDR3 length: 11
J gene: TRBJ2-3
V gene: TRBV11-2
D gene: .
clone size: .
CDR3 DNA: TGTGCCAGCAGCGGGACATTTACGCAGTATTTT
CDR3 protein: CASSGTFTQYF

CDR3 length: 15
J gene: TRBJ2-1
V gene: TRBV7-7
D gene: .
clone size: .
CDR3 DNA: TGTGCTAGCAGCTTGGTGCGGAGCTCCTACAATGAGCAGTTCTTC
CDR3 protein: CASSLVRSSYNEQFF

CDR3 length: 15
J gene: TRBJ1-6
V gene: TRBV30
D gene: TRBD1
clone size: .
CDR3 DNA: TGTGCCTGGGTTCCCCCCGGGACAGGAAATTCACCCCTCCACTTT
CDR3 protein: CAWVPPGTGNSPLHF

CDR3 length: 19
J gene: TRBJ1-1
V gene: TRBV30
D gene: TRBD1
clone size: .
CDR3 DNA: TGTGCCTGGAGCCACAAATTCGGACAGGGGGCGAAAAGCTACACTGAAGCTTTCTTT
CDR3 protein: CAWSHKFGQGAKSYTEAFF

CDR3 length: 13
J gene: TRBJ2-3
V gene: TRBV27
D gene: TRBD1
clone size: once
CDR3 DNA: TGTGCCAGCATCGGACAGGGCCCCAATACGCAGTATTTT
CDR3 protein: CASIGQGPNTQYF

CDR3 length: 14
J gene: TRBJ1-6
V gene: TRBV6-2/TRBV6-3
D gene: .
clone size: .
CDR3 DNA: TGTGCCAGCAGTTACTTCCGATCGGATTCACCCCTCCACTTT
CDR3 protein: CASSYFRSDSPLHF

CDR3 length: 14
J gene: TRBJ1-1
V gene: TRBV19
D gene: TRBD1
clone size: few
CDR3 DNA: TGTGCCAGTAGGAGCAGGGGGGTGAACACTGAAGCTTTCTTT
CDR3 protein: CASRSRGVNTEAFF

CDR3 length: 14
J gene: TRBJ1-2
V gene: TRBV2
D gene: .
clone size: .
CDR3 DNA: TGTGCCAGCAGTGAACGGGGTTCTAACTATGGCTACACCTTC
CDR3 protein: CASSERGSNYGYTF

CDR3 length: 14
J gene: TRBJ2-1
V gene: TRBV5-5
D gene: TRBD1
clone size: .
CDR3 DNA: TGTGCCAGCAGCAGGGGACAGGGGATAGTTCAGCAGTTCTTC
CDR3 protein: CASSRGQGIVQQFF

CDR3 length: 17
J gene: TRBJ2-1
V gene: TRBV5-4
D gene: .
clone size: .
CDR3 DNA: TGTGCCAGCAGCGCCCGGGGGCAAGCGGGAACCTACAATGAGCAGTTCTTC
CDR3 protein: CASSARGQAGTYNEQFF

CDR3 length: 15
J gene: TRBJ2-7
V gene: TRBV9
D gene: .
clone size: .
CDR3 DNA: TGTGCCAGCAGCGTTGCGGCAGGGAACTCCTACGAGCAGTACTTC
CDR3 protein: CASSVAAGNSYEQYF

CDR3 length: 15
J gene: TRBJ2-3
V gene: TRBV2
D gene: TRBD2
clone size: .
CDR3 DNA: TGTGCCAGCCGGGCAACCGCGGGAGGAGTTGATACGCAGTATTTT
CDR3 protein: CASRATAGGVDTQYF

CDR3 length: 12
J gene: TRBJ1-5
V gene: TRBV19
D gene: .
clone size: .
CDR3 DNA: TGTGCCAGTAGTATAGCGAGTCAGCCCCAGCATTTT
CDR3 protein: CASSIASQPQHF

CDR3 length: 17
J gene: TRBJ2-7
V gene: TRBV5-1
D gene: TRBD1
clone size: .
CDR3 DNA: TGCGCCAGCAGCTTTTTCTCCTTGGGACAGGGGGCTCACGAGCAGTACTTC
CDR3 protein: CASSFFSLGQGAHEQYF

CDR3 length: 12
J gene: TRBJ1-2
V gene: TRBV21-1
D gene: .
clone size: .
CDR3 DNA: TGTGCCAGCAGCATTCACAGGGGAGGCTACACCTTC
CDR3 protein: CASSIHRGGYTF

CDR3 length: 14
J gene: TRBJ2-6
V gene: TRBV30
D gene: .
clone size: .
CDR3 DNA: TGTGCCTGGAGTCCGGGCTCTGGGGCCAACGTCCTGACTTTC
CDR3 protein: CAWSPGSGANVLTF

CDR3 length: 13
J gene: TRBJ2-2
V gene: TRBV3-1/TRBV3-2
D gene: .
clone size: .
CDR3 DNA: TGTGCCAGCAGCCAAGATGGGGCCTGGGAGCTGTTTTTT
CDR3 protein: CASSQDGAWELFF

CDR3 length: 14
J gene: TRBJ2-7
V gene: TRBV19
D gene: TRBD1
clone size: .
CDR3 DNA: TGTGCCAGTAGCCCCGGGACAGGGTCCTACGAGCAGTACTTC
CDR3 protein: CASSPGTGSYEQYF

CDR3 length: 14
J gene: TRBJ2-7
V gene: TRBV6-5
D gene: .
clone size: .
CDR3 DNA: TGTGCCAGCAGTTACTCATCCACGAGTGCCGAGCAGTACTTC
CDR3 protein: CASSYSSTSAEQYF

CDR3 length: 16
J gene: TRBJ2-3
V gene: TRBV5-4
D gene: TRBD2
clone size: .
CDR3 DNA: TGTGCCAGCAGCTTGAAGCTAGCGGGAGTAACAGATACGCAGTATTTT
CDR3 protein: CASSLKLAGVTDTQYF

CDR3 length: 15
J gene: TRBJ1-6
V gene: TRBV10-2
D gene: TRBD1
clone size: .
CDR3 DNA: TGCGCCAGCAGTATCGGACAGGGAAGAAATTCACCCCTCCACTTT
CDR3 protein: CASSIGQGRNSPLHF